Shown below are 20 T cell receptor beta chains from a single sample sequenced in a study of T-cell reconstitution after alpha-beta-depleted transplantation in children. Preparation of the TCRbeta library involved a method that used unique molecular identifiers. TCRdb re-called the PCR reads with MiXCR, one entry per CDR3 protein. The top ten hold 2.4% of the sample, which has about 500,000 distinct CDR3 sequences, approximately 32% seen once. Sequencing was performed on PBMCs from the stem cell graft donor, taken from the stem cell graft. The source of these receptors is a human donor who donated a stem cell graft to a child with aplastic anemia.

This clonotype has just a few counts. The rearrangement links TRBV6-2 or TRBV6-3 to TRBJ2-1; 9 bases match TRBD1. Germline V CDR1 and CDR2: MNHEY, SVGEGT. J lost 5 bases, V lost 6 bases, and 5 bases had no gene match. The CDR3 is made up of 14 amino acids. CDR3 coding DNA: TGTGCCAGCAGACCGGGACAGGGAAACAATGAGCAGTTCTTC. Encoded protein: CASRPGQGNNEQFF.

The chain is built from TRBV12-3 or TRBV12-4 and TRBJ2-1, with 8 bases lining up with TRBD2. The CDR3 totals 16 residues. Losses at the gene ends were 5 bases for V and 7 bases for J; bases not matched to a gene: 13. CDR3 loop: CASSLLGAGVENEQFF. Here the CDR3 DNA reads TGTGCCAGCAGTCTGCTGGGAGCGGGAGTAGAGAATGAGCAGTTCTTC.

V and J are TRBV7-9 and TRBJ2-7, with a possible D match to TRBD1 (6 bases). The germline V and J ends were trimmed by 5 bases and 2 bases, with 13 bases remaining between them. Looked up from germline, CDR1 is SEHNR and CDR2 is FQNEAQ (reference sequence). The CDR3 contains 14 residues. As DNA, the CDR3 is TGTGCCAGCAGCGCTCAGGACAGCACCTACGAGCAGTACTTC. As protein: CASSAQDSTYEQYF.

The genes are TRBV15 and TRBJ2-7; D is uncertain. The ends were cut back, 1 base at V and 2 bases at J, with 9 bases in the middle. Germline V gene data show CDR1 as LNHNV and CDR2 as YYDKDF (reference sequence). The CDR3 covers 14 residues. Here the CDR3 DNA reads TGTGCCACCAGCAGAGTCGACAAAACCTACGAGCAGTACGTC. It encodes CATSRVDKTYEQYV.

This clonotype was recorded many times. The chain couples TRBV7-2 to TRBJ2-1; tentatively, D is TRBD2 (5 bases). From germline, CDR1 is SGHTA and CDR2 FQGNSA. Trimming removed 4 bases at V and 6 bases at J, with 13 bases between. The CDR3 has 14 amino acids. DNA for the CDR3: TGTGCCAGCAGCTCCCGGAGGAGCAGCAATGAGCAGTTCTTC. It encodes CASSSRRSSNEQFF.

The chain couples TRBV7-2 to TRBJ2-4; 13 positions agree with TRBD2. The CDR3 totals 15 residues. Germline V CDR1 and CDR2: SGHTA, FQGNSA. J lost 10 bases, V lost 4 bases, and 7 bases had no gene match. As DNA, the CDR3 is TGTGCCAGCAGCTCCGGGACTAGCGGGGCCGTTATTCAGTACTTC. Residues: CASSSGTSGAVIQYF.

The V gene is TRBV7-2, the J gene TRBJ1-4, with a tentative D call TRBD1 (5 bases). Germline V gene lookup returns CDR1 SGHTA and CDR2 FQGNSA. V lost 2 bases, J lost 8 bases, and 15 bases lay in between. The CDR3 is 15 amino acids. This chain's CDR3 is CASSLRQGVWEKLFF. CDR3 DNA sequence: TGTGCCAGCAGCTTAAGGCAAGGGGTCTGGGAAAAACTGTTTTTT.

This clonotype was counted once. This chain connects TRBV6-1 to TRBJ1-4, with a tentative D call TRBD1 (5 bases). Germline CDR1 reads MNHNS; CDR2 reads SASEGT. Trimming removed 8 bases from V and 0 bases from J, with 10 bases in between. CDR3 length equals 14 residues. The CDR3 spells CASGGNPTNEKLFF. As DNA, the CDR3 is TGTGCCAGCGGGGGGAATCCAACTAATGAAAAACTGTTTTTT.

In this sample, this clonotype turned up a few times. V gene TRBV18 combines with J gene TRBJ2-4, with a tentative D call TRBD2 (5 bases). The CDR3 runs to 13 residues. V was trimmed by 2 bases and J by 12 bases, leaving 14 bases between them. Germline CDR1 KGHSH, CDR2 LQKENI. CDR3 in DNA: TGTGCCAGCTCACCAAGCGACACCCGGGGTCAGTACTTC. It encodes CASSPSDTRGQYF.

This clonotype came up a few times. The V call is TRBV12-3 or TRBV12-4, the J call TRBJ2-1; 9 nucleotides match TRBD2. The CDR3 consists of 14 residues. After removal of 8 bases from V and 4 bases from J, the junction contained 6 bases not matched to a gene. The CDR3 reads CASLGLAGYNEQFF. The DNA for the CDR3 is TGTGCCAGCTTAGGTCTAGCGGGGTACAATGAGCAGTTCTTC.

This clonotype was observed a handful of times. The chain recombines TRBV15 with TRBJ1-5, with 7 bases matching TRBD1. J gave up 0 bases and V 1 base, and 0 bases lay outside the gene matches. There are 15 residues in the CDR3. Germline CDR1 LNHNV, CDR2 YYDKDF (reference sequence). In DNA, the CDR3 is TGTGCCACCAGCAGAGGACAGGGTAGCAATCAGCCCCAGCATTTT. As protein: CATSRGQGSNQPQHF.

This sequence joins TRBV6-2 or TRBV6-3 and TRBJ2-1; 11 nucleotides align to TRBD2. CDR1 MNHEY and CDR2 SVGEGT come from the germline V gene. J lost 5 bases, V lost 3 bases, and 3 bases had no gene match. The CDR3 loop spans 15 amino acids. CDR3: CASSYGLAGHNEQFF. CDR3 DNA sequence: TGTGCCAGCAGTTATGGACTAGCGGGTCACAATGAGCAGTTCTTC.

There are a few counts of this clonotype. The chain joins TRBV20-1 to TRBJ1-5; D gene uncertain. Germline CDR1 DFQATT, CDR2 SNEGSKA (reference sequence). The germline V and J ends were trimmed by 2 bases and 3 bases, with 8 bases remaining between them. CDR3 length: 13 residues. The CDR3 coding sequence is TGCAGTGCTAGACGAGGGTACAATCAGCCCCAGCATTTT. It yields the protein CSARRGYNQPQHF.

The rearrangement uses TRBV5-6 and TRBJ2-5; D possibly matches TRBD1 or TRBD2 (5 bases each). This CDR3 has 16 residues. Germline V CDR1 and CDR2: SGHDT, YYEEEE. V was cut by 4 bases and J by 5 bases, with 21 bases left in between. CDR3 region: CASSTGDLRMGETQYF. CDR3 DNA: TGTGCCAGCAGCACCGGGGACCTCCGAATGGGGGAGACCCAGTACTTC. Variable domain in full (rest from reference TRBV5-6 and TRBJ2-5): DAGVTQSPTHLIKTRGQQVTLRCSPKSGHDTVSWYQQALGQGPQFIFQYYEEEERQRGNFPDRFSGHQFPNYSSELNVNALLLGDSALYLCASSTGDLRMGETQYFGPGTRLLVL.

The chain employs TRBV7-2 and TRBJ2-3, with 9 positions matching TRBD2. The CDR3 is 15 amino acids. V lost 1 base, J lost 8 bases, and 7 bases stayed unmatched. CDR1 is SGHTA, CDR2 FQGNSA, per germline. CDR3 coding DNA: TGTGCCAGCAGCTTAGTCCCCGGACTAGCGCGTACGCAGTATTTT. The encoded protein is CASSLVPGLARTQYF.

This sequence joins TRBV4-3 and TRBJ1-1, with TRBD1 matching over 9 bases. CDR3 length: 15 residues. CDR1 and CDR2 from the germline V gene are LGHNA and YSLEER. Trimming cost V 2 bases and J 1 base; bases outside gene matches: 2. The CDR3 coding sequence is TGCGCCAGCAGCCAATGGGACAGGGCGAACACTGAAGCTTTCTTT. Its protein is CASSQWDRANTEAFF.

This clonotype was seen a few times. The chain carries TRBV29-1 and TRBJ2-3, with D tentatively TRBD2 (5 bases). The CDR3 is 14 amino acids. Per the germline V gene, CDR1 is SQVTM and CDR2 is ANQGSEA. V lost 7 bases and J lost 5, with 19 bases in between. CDR3 sequence (DNA): TGCAGCGCACCCGCAGGACTTCCGCAAGATACGCAGTATTTT. Translation: CSAPAGLPQDTQYF.

This clonotype was counted a few times. The V call is TRBV27, the J call TRBJ1-3; D may be TRBD1 (6 bases). The CDR3 runs to 18 residues. The V gene's germline CDR1 is MNHEY and CDR2 SMNVEV (reference sequence). Trimming cost V 6 bases and J 2 bases, with 23 bases left between them. The CDR3 reads CASSPGMKGGITGNTIYF. The CDR3 bases are TGTGCCAGCAGCCCGGGGATGAAGGGGGGGATCACTGGAAACACCATATATTTT.

The V call is TRBV18, the J call TRBJ2-7; 7 bases map to TRBD1. CDR1 and CDR2 from the germline V gene are KGHSH and LQKENI. J lost 2 bases, V lost 3 bases, and 4 bases had no gene match. The CDR3 contains 14 residues. The CDR3 sequence: CASSPAGTAYEQYF. The CDR3 nucleotides read TGTGCCAGCTCACCTGCCGGGACAGCCTACGAGCAGTACTTC.

This clonotype was observed a few times. The chain joins TRBV9 to TRBJ2-7, with D unresolved. Germline lookup yields CDR1 SGDLS and CDR2 YYNGEE. This CDR3 region has 15 residues. The germline V and J ends were trimmed by 4 bases and 2 bases, with 16 bases remaining between them. The CDR3 bases are TGTGCCAGCAGCCCCAAAGGGTTGGAAACCTACGAGCAGTACTTC. It translates to CASSPKGLETYEQYF.